This T cell receptor beta chain was sequenced in a study of OX40 agonist ivuxolimab in advanced cancers. Study overall: Partial responses were achieved by three patients: one hepatocellular carcinoma, two cutaneous melanoma. Study-wide results and caveats: Both blood CD4+ and CD8+ T cells showed clonal growth by week 6 at 0.1 to 3.0 mg/kg. More expanded clones were found, on average, in CD8+ than in CD4+ T cells.

Clones were read by immunoSEQ multiplex PCR, and TCRdb kept only the in-frame ones, dropping some. The data contain some 90,000 clones, roughly 86% of them singletons. Points on this clone: The target antigen is unknown.

From germline, CDR1 is MDHEN and CDR2 SYDVKM. The CDR3 runs 15 residues. Trimming removed 7 bases from V and 1 base from J, with 16 bases in between. The sequence came from an adult with an advanced solid tumor such as melanoma, head and neck, liver or kidney cancer. The genes are TRBV28 and TRBJ2-5, with TRBD2 as a possible D gene (5 bases). Sequencing used CD4+ or CD8+ T cells sorted from blood, obtained in a trial of the OX40 agonist ivuxolimab. The CDR3 sequence: CASKAGDAVQETQYF. The CDR3 DNA reads TGTGCCAGCAAGGCGGGTGACGCGGTCCAAGAGACCCAGTACTTC.